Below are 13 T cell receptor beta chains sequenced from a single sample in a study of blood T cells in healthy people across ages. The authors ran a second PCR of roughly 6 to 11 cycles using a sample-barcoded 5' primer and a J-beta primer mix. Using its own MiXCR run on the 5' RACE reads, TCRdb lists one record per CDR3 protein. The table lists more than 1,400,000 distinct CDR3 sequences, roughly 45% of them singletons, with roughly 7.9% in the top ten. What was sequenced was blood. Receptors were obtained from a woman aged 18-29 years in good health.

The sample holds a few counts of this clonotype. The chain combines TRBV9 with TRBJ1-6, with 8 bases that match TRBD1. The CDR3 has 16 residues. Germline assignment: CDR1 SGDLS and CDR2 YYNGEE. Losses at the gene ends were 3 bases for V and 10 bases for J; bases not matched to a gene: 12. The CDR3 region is CASSALETGAGSPLHF. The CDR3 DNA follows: TGTGCCAGCAGCGCCTTGGAGACAGGGGCCGGCTCACCCCTCCACTTT.

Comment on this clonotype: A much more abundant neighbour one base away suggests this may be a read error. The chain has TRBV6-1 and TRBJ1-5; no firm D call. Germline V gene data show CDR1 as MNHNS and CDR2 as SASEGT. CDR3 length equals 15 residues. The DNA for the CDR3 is TGTGCCAGCAGTGAGGGGATCTCGGGCAATCCGCCCCAGCATTTT. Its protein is CASSEGISGNPPQHF.

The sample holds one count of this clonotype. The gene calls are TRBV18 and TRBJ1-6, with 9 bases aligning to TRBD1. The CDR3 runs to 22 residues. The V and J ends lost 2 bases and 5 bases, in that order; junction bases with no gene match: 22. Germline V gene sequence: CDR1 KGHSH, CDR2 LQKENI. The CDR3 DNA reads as TGTGCCAGCTCACCATTCGGGACGAGTTTATCGGGACAGGGAGGAGATAATTCACCCCTCCACTTT. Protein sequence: CASSPFGTSLSGQGGDNSPLHF.

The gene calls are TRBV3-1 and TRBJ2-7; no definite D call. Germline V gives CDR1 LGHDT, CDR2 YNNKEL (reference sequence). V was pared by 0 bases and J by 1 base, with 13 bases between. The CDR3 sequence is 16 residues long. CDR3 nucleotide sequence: TGTGCCAGCAGCCAAGAACGCGGAATTCGTTCCTACGAGCAGTACTTC. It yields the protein CASSQERGIRSYEQYF.

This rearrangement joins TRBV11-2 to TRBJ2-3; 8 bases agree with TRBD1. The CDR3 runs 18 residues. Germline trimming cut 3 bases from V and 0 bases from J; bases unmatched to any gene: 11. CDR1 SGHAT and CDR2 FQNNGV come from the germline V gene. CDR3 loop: CASSLKGTGEPSTDTQYF. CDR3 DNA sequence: TGTGCCAGCAGCTTGAAAGGGACAGGCGAACCCAGCACAGATACGCAGTATTTT.

Here the CDR3 reads CASSFMRTSGGRGEQFF. In DNA, the CDR3 is TGTGCCAGCAGCTTTATGCGGACTAGCGGGGGGCGTGGTGAGCAGTTCTTC. The chain links TRBV7-9 to TRBJ2-1; 14 bases are shared with TRBD2. V was clipped by 3 bases and J by 9 bases; unmatched bases: 10. The CDR3 contains 17 residues. CDR1 SEHNR and CDR2 FQNEAQ come from the germline V gene (reference sequence). Full variable domain (remainder filled in from reference TRBV7-9 and TRBJ2-1): DTGVSQNPRHKITKRGQNVTFRCDPISEHNRLYWYRQTLGQGPEFLTYFQNEAQLEKSRLLSDRFSAERPKGSFSTLEIQRTEQGDSAMYLCASSFMRTSGGRGEQFFGPGTRLTVL.

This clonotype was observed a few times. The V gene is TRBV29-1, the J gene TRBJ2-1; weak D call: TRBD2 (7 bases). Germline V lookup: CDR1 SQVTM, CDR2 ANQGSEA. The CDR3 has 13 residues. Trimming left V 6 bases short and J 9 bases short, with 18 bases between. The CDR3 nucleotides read TGCAGCGTACCCTATGGGGGGGCGGCTGAGCAGTTCTTC. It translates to CSVPYGGAAEQFF.

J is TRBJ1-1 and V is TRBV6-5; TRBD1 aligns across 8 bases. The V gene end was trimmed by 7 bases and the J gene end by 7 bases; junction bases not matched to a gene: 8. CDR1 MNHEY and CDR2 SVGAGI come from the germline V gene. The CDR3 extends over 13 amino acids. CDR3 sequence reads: CASKTGVGIEAFF. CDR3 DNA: TGTGCCAGCAAGACAGGGGTGGGGATTGAAGCTTTCTTT.

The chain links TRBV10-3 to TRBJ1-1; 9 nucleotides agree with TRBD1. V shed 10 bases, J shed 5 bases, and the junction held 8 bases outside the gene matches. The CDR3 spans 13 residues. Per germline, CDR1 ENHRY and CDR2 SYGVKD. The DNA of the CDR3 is TGTGCCACATACACAGGGGGCGTAACTGAAGCTTTCTTT. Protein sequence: CATYTGGVTEAFF.

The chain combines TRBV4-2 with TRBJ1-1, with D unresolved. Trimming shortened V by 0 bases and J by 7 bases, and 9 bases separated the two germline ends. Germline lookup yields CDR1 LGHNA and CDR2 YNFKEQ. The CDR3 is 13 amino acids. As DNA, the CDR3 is TGTGCCAGCAGCCAAGAGTCCAGAGATGAAGCTTTCTTT. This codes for CASSQESRDEAFF.

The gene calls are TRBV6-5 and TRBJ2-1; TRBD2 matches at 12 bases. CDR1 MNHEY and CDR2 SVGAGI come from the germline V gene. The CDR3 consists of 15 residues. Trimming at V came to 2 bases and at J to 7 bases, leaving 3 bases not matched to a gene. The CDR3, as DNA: TGTGCCAGCAGTTACCTAGCGGGAGGGGTTAATGAGCAGTTCTTC. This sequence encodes CASSYLAGGVNEQFF.

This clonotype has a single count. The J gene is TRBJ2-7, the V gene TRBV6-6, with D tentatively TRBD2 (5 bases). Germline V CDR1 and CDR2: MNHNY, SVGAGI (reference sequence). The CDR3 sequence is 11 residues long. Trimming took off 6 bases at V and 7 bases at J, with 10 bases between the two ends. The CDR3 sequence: CASRIGDEQYF. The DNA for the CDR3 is TGTGCCAGCAGGATCGGGGATGAGCAGTACTTC.

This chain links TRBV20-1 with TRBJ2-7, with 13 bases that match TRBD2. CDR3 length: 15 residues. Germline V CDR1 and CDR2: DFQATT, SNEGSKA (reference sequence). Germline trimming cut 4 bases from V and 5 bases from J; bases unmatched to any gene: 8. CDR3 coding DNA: TGCAGTGCTACCGGACTAGCGGGGGCGATGAACGAGCAGTACTTC. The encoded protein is CSATGLAGAMNEQYF.